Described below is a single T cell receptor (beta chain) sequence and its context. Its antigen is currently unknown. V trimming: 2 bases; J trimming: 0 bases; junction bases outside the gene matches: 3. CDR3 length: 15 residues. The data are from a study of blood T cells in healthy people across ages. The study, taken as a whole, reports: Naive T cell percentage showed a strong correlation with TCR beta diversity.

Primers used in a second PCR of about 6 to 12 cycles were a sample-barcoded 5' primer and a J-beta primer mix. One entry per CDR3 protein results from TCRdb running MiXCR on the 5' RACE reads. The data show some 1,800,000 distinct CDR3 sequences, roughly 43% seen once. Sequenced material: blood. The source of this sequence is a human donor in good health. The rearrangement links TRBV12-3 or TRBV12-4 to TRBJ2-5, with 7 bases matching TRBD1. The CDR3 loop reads CASSLRGTDQETQYF. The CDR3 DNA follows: TGTGCCAGCAGTTTAAGAGGGACAGACCAAGAGACCCAGTACTTC.